This T cell receptor beta chain was found in a study of T cells in Graves' hyperthyroidism and ophthalmopathy. RNA transcripts served as the template for amplifying TCR beta CDR3 regions. The study used the HTBI primer set for a first-round RT-PCR of the TCR CDR3. TCRdb processed the multiplex PCR reads anew with MiXCR; each CDR3 protein has one entry. The sample has about 700,000 distinct CDR3 sequences, about 45% seen once. The CDR3 has 15 amino acids. Per germline, CDR1 SQVTM and CDR2 ANQGSEA. The ends were cut back, 8 bases at V and 7 bases at J, with 21 bases in the middle. The sequencing input was peripheral blood or thyroid tissue (not recorded which). The V gene is TRBV29-1, the J gene TRBJ1-6; D possibly corresponds to TRBD1 (6 bases). The TCR sequence derives from an adult man with Graves' disease, either hyperthyroidism or ophthalmopathy (not recorded which). CDR3 amino acids: CSSPRTGYPNSPLHF. The CDR3 DNA is TGCAGCAGTCCCAGAACAGGGTACCCCAATTCACCCCTCCACTTT.